The 10 T cell receptor beta chains below were found in one sample sequenced in a study of T cell responses to AZD1222 COVID-19 vaccine. The protocol was immunoSEQ multiplex PCR, while the TCRdb copy is restricted to in-frame clones and leaves out a portion. The sample lists tens of thousands of clones; around four fifths were seen once. This specimen consisted of peripheral blood, obtained on day 0 of AZD1222 vaccination. These receptors all come from an adult in good health.

This chain's CDR3 is CASSLATNNEQFF. DNA of the CDR3: TGTGCCAGCAGTTTAGCTACTAACAATGAGCAGTTCTTC. The chain is built from TRBV12-3 or TRBV12-4 and TRBJ2-1; D unclear. The ends were cut back, 0 bases at V and 5 bases at J, with 5 bases in the middle. The length of the CDR3 is 13 residues.

This clone turned up a few times. The J gene is TRBJ1-1, the V gene TRBV3-1 (or the pseudogene TRBV3-2); D gene unclear. The V gene lost 4 bases and the J gene lost 1 base, with 7 bases spanning the gap. Germline assignment: CDR1 LGHDT and CDR2 YNNKEL (reference sequence). There are 13 residues in the CDR3. Here the CDR3 DNA reads TGTGCCAGCAGCCGTAGACCGAACACTGAAGCTTTCTTT. This codes for CASSRRPNTEAFF.

V and J are TRBV6-5 and TRBJ1-1, with D unresolved. CDR3 length equals 12 residues. Trimming cost V 9 bases and J 4 bases, with 12 bases left between them. In germline, CDR1 is MNHEY, CDR2 SVGAGI. In DNA, the CDR3 is TGTGCCAGTAGGAGCGGGAGCACTGAAGCTTTCTTT. Translation gives CASRSGSTEAFF.

The chain links TRBV6-2 or TRBV6-3 to TRBJ2-3, with a possible D match to TRBD2 (5 bases). Per the germline V gene, CDR1 is MNHEY and CDR2 is SVGEGT. V lost 5 bases and J lost 10, with 13 bases in between. This CDR3 comprises 12 residues. The CDR3 here is CASSPLRGAQYF. The CDR3 DNA reads as TGTGCCAGCAGTCCCCTCCGGGGTGCGCAGTATTTT.

This chain joins TRBV5-1 and TRBJ2-7; D is perhaps TRBD1 (5 bases). With 0 bases removed from V and 6 bases from J, the gap between germline ends came to 13 bases. In germline, CDR1 is SGHRS, CDR2 YFSETQ. This CDR3 region has 14 residues. The CDR3 is CASSLGGSQGEQYF. In DNA form, the CDR3 reads TGCGCCAGCAGCTTGGGGGGCAGCCAGGGCGAGCAGTACTTC.

With regard to this clone: The germline gene is not matched at one end of the junction; a read error may be the cause. This chain uses TRBV27 with TRBJ1-3; TRBD1 agrees at 11 bases. Germline V gives CDR1 MNHEY, CDR2 SMNVEV (reference sequence). The CDR3 covers 16 residues. As DNA, the CDR3 is TGTGCCAGCAGTCTATCGGGACAGGGGGCTGGAAACACCATATATTTT. Protein product: CASSLSGQGAGNTIYF.

The chain recombines TRBV24-1 with TRBJ2-3; 9 positions match TRBD1. CDR1 KGHDR and CDR2 SFDVKD come from the germline V gene. The CDR3 is made up of 13 amino acids. Unmatched junction bases numbered 5, after V lost 10 bases and J lost 4 bases. Written as DNA, the CDR3 is TGTGCCACGAGGACAGGGGTATCAGATACGCAGTATTTT. Amino acid sequence: CATRTGVSDTQYF.

The rearrangement uses TRBV30 and TRBJ2-1; 7 bases align to TRBD2. Germline lookup yields CDR1 GTSNPN and CDR2 SVGIG (reference sequence). The CDR3 spans 16 residues. V shed 1 base, J shed 3 bases, and the junction held 9 bases outside the gene matches. CDR3 loop: CAWSAGRGLYYNEQFF. CDR3 coding DNA: TGTGCCTGGAGTGCGGGGCGGGGGTTGTACTACAATGAGCAGTTCTTC.

The DNA of the CDR3 is TGTGCTAGTGGTTTTCTCTCCGATTGGGACAGGGGGGAGAGAAACACTGAAGCTTTCTTT. Residues: CASGFLSDWDRGERNTEAFF. The chain uses TRBV12-5 and TRBJ1-1, with TRBD1 identical over 11 bases. Per the germline V gene, CDR1 is LGHNT and CDR2 is FRNRAP. V lost 3 bases to trimming and J lost 2 bases; unmatched junction nucleotides: 17. CDR3 size: 20 residues.

J is TRBJ2-7 and V is TRBV28; D perhaps matches TRBD1 (5 bases). The CDR3 contains 13 residues. Trimming removed 6 bases at V and 0 bases at J, with 9 bases between. CDR1 is MDHEN, CDR2 SYDVKM, per germline. The CDR3 is CASRTDISYEQYF. CDR3 DNA sequence: TGTGCCAGCAGGACAGACATCTCCTACGAGCAGTACTTC. The full variable domain, rest sourced from reference TRBV28 and TRBJ2-7, is DVKVTQSSRYLVKRTGEKVFLECVQDMDHENMFWYRQDPGLGLRLIYFSYDVKMKEKGDIPEGYSVSREKKERFSLILESASTNQTSMYLCASRTDISYEQYFGPGTRLTVT.